The 17 T cell receptor beta chains in this list originate from one sample, sequenced in a study of OX40 agonist ivuxolimab in advanced cancers. Using immunoSEQ multiplex PCR, the repertoire was profiled, and TCRdb retains in-frame clones only, with some absent. Here the sample spans about 12,000 clones, 80% to 90% being singletons. Here the sequenced sample was CD4+ or CD8+ T cells sorted from blood, taken in a trial of the OX40 agonist ivuxolimab. The receptors originated from an adult with an advanced solid tumor such as melanoma, head and neck, liver or kidney cancer.

Notes on this clone: A read error may account for a junction end that differs from germline. The chain couples TRBV10-3 to TRBJ1-2; D possibly corresponds to TRBD1 (6 bases). In germline, CDR1 is ENHRY, CDR2 SYGVKD. The length of the CDR3 is 15 residues. CDR3 coding DNA: TGTGCCAGCAGTTACCTCTGGGACAACCTCTATGGCTACACCTTC. Protein: CASSYLWDNLYGYTF.

This clone showed up just once. This rearrangement joins TRBV15 to TRBJ1-1; D is possibly TRBD1 (6 bases). Germline CDR1 reads LNHNV; CDR2 reads YYDKDF (reference sequence). The CDR3 sequence is 15 residues long. V was cut by 5 bases and J by 1 base, with 14 bases left in between. The CDR3 region is CATSETGDKNTEAFF. The CDR3 coding sequence is TGTGCCACCAGCGAAACGGGGGACAAGAACACTGAAGCTTTCTTT.

The chain combines TRBV27 with TRBJ1-1; D is ambiguous. CDR1 MNHEY and CDR2 SMNVEV come from the germline V gene (reference sequence). CDR3 length: 13 residues. Trimming left V 4 bases short and J 1 base short, with 7 bases between. CDR3 nucleotide sequence: TGTGCCAGCAGTTCCCCGGCGAACACTGAAGCTTTCTTT. This codes for CASSSPANTEAFF.

This clone was seen just once. The V and J genes are TRBV21-1 and TRBJ1-2. TRBV21-1 corresponds to a pseudogene. The CDR3 has 16 amino acids. For the CDR3, the DNA is TGTGCCAGCAGCCTACTCGGAGAGGGCCATAACCCCGGCTACACCTTC. Protein: CASSLLGEGHNPGYTF.

J is TRBJ1-5 and V is TRBV6-5; D not certain. CDR1 is MNHEY, CDR2 SVGAGI, per germline. V shed 5 bases and J shed 7 bases, with 12 bases lying between them. This CDR3 is built from 13 residues. CDR3 bases: TGTGCCAGCAGTGACGTTTCTTCCCAGCCCCAGCATTTT. Translated: CASSDVSSQPQHF.

The chain uses TRBV6-5 and TRBJ1-1; D is unresolved. The CDR3 is 14 amino acids. Trimming removed 5 bases at V and 1 base at J, with 11 bases between. Germline CDR1 is MNHEY and CDR2 is SVGAGI. The CDR3 sequence: CASSLGRGNTEAFF. For the CDR3, the DNA is TGTGCCAGCAGTCTAGGACGGGGGAACACTGAAGCTTTCTTT.

As regards this clone: The germline gene is not matched at one end of the junction; a read error may be the cause. In DNA form, the CDR3 reads TGTGCCAGCAGCTTGACAGGGTATCCCTCCCACGAGCAGTACTTC. It is translated as CASSLTGYPSHEQYF. This chain connects TRBV5-8 to TRBJ2-7; D might be TRBD1 (6 bases). This CDR3 has 15 residues. Germline V gene lookup returns CDR1 SGHTS and CDR2 YDEGEE.

A few counts support this clone. The genes are TRBV19 and TRBJ1-1; D is unresolved. The length of the CDR3 is 12 residues. Germline V gene sequence: CDR1 LNHDA, CDR2 SQIVND (reference sequence). Deletions cut 9 bases from V and 5 bases from J, with 13 bases between. This CDR3 is CASTAWDTEAFF. The CDR3 DNA sequence: TGTGCCAGCACCGCTTGGGATACTGAAGCTTTCTTT.

This rearrangement joins TRBV19 to TRBJ2-3; TRBD1 might be the D (5 bases). Between the trimmed V and J ends, which lost 2 bases and 0 bases, there was a span of 15 bases. Germline CDR1 LNHDA, CDR2 SQIVND (reference sequence). The CDR3 contains 17 residues. CDR3 in DNA: TGTGCCAGTAGTATACCGACAGAGAACCCTAGCACAGATACGCAGTATTTT. It specifies CASSIPTENPSTDTQYF.

The rearrangement links TRBV14 to TRBJ2-7; D remains ambiguous. CDR1 SGHDN and CDR2 FVKESK come from the germline V gene. The ends were cut back, 0 bases at V and 0 bases at J, with 12 bases in the middle. The CDR3 has 16 residues. The CDR3 protein is CASSQDYQSLSYEQYF. CDR3 DNA: TGTGCCAGCAGCCAAGACTACCAGAGCCTCTCCTACGAGCAGTACTTC.

The chain joins TRBV5-5 to TRBJ1-2; tentatively, D is TRBD1 (6 bases). Deletions cut 4 bases from V and 5 bases from J, with 18 bases between. The length of the CDR3 is 15 residues. Germline CDR1 is SGHKS and CDR2 is YYEKEE (reference sequence). In DNA, the CDR3 is TGTGCCAGCAGCACCATGACAGGTGGGGATTATGGCTACACCTTC. It specifies CASSTMTGGDYGYTF.

The gene calls are TRBV20-1 and TRBJ1-2; D might be TRBD1 (5 bases). Between the trimmed V and J ends, which lost 0 bases and 8 bases, there was a span of 7 bases. Germline V gives CDR1 DFQATT, CDR2 SNEGSKA (reference sequence). The CDR3 extends over 11 amino acids. CDR3 loop: CSARDWGGYTF. CDR3 nucleotide sequence: TGCAGTGCTAGAGATTGGGGGGGCTACACCTTC.

The chain uses TRBV15 and TRBJ1-5; 9 bases are shared with TRBD1. The germline gives CDR1 LNHNV, CDR2 YYDKDF (reference sequence). The CDR3 loop spans 15 amino acids. Unmatched junction bases numbered 6, after V lost 4 bases and J lost 5 bases. The CDR3 loop is CATSTYRGPDQPQHF. The CDR3 DNA sequence: TGTGCCACCAGCACATACAGGGGGCCGGATCAGCCCCAGCATTTT.

This chain joins TRBV27 and TRBJ2-1, with 10 bases matching TRBD2. The CDR3 is made up of 14 amino acids. V was clipped by 7 bases and J by 4 bases; unmatched bases: 4. Germline V gene lookup returns CDR1 MNHEY and CDR2 SMNVEV (reference sequence). CDR3 sequence reads: CASISGGTYNEQFF. The DNA of the CDR3 is TGTGCCAGCATTAGCGGGGGGACATACAATGAGCAGTTCTTC.

The rearrangement links TRBV7-9 to TRBJ1-2; D uncertain. Trimming stripped 1 base from V and 5 bases from J, with 8 bases between. Germline loops: CDR1 SEHNR, CDR2 FQNEAQ (reference sequence). The CDR3 sequence is 13 residues long. The CDR3 sequence: CASSLDGDYGYTF. CDR3 bases: TGTGCCAGCAGCTTAGACGGTGATTATGGCTACACCTTC.

The CDR3, as DNA: TGTGCCAGCAGTTTATCAGGGGGTGACAGAGCATTGACGGCCTACGAGCAGTACTTC. As protein: CASSLSGGDRALTAYEQYF. The V call is TRBV27, the J call TRBJ2-7; TRBD1 might be the D (6 bases). V lost 0 bases and J lost 2, with 23 bases in between. The germline gives CDR1 MNHEY, CDR2 SMNVEV (reference sequence). The CDR3 spans 19 residues.

The chain recombines TRBV9 with TRBJ2-7; the match to TRBD1 covers 7 bases. The CDR3 has 12 amino acids. V was pared by 2 bases and J by 6 bases, with 2 bases of the junction left unmatched. Per germline, CDR1 SGDLS and CDR2 YYNGEE. In nucleotides, the CDR3 is TGTGCCAGCAGCGTTCCAGGGGGCGAGCAGTACTTC. This encodes CASSVPGGEQYF.